This TCR beta chain is from a study of cytomegalovirus exposure and HLA in healthy donors. Primers for the PCR totalled 60 Vbeta and 13 Jbeta. Libraries were prepared by immunoSEQ multiplex PCR; TCRdb keeps only in-frame clonotypes and omits some of them. This sample has about 140,000 clones, with about 72% found just once. In germline, CDR1 is SGHVS, CDR2 FNYEAQ. Trimming stripped 4 bases from V and 2 bases from J, with 13 bases between. The CDR3 is 15 amino acids. The TCR sequence derives from a man aged 60-69 years in good health and CMV-seronegative. The chain recombines TRBV7-6 with TRBJ2-3; D is undetermined. Sequenced sample: PBMCs. The CDR3 loop reads CASSSQALFTDTQYF. The CDR3 DNA reads TGTGCCAGCAGCTCCCAGGCACTTTTCACAGATACGCAGTATTTT.